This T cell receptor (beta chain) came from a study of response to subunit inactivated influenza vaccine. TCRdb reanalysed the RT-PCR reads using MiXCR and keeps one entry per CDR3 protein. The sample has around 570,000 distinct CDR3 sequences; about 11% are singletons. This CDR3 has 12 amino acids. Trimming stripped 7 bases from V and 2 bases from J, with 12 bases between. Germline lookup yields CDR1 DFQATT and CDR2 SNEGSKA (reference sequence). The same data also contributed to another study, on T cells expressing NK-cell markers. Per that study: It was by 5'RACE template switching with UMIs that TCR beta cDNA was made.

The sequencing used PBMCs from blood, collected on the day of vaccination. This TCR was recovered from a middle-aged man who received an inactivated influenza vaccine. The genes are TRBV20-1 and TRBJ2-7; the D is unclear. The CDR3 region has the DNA TGCAGTGTTGCGGCGTCTGCCTACGAGCAGTACTTC. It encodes CSVAASAYEQYF.